The next 19 T cell receptor beta chains were all read from a single sample in a study of PD-1 blockade in classical Hodgkin lymphoma (dated by TCRdb to 2018 to 2021). Libraries were built with the immunoSEQ multiplex PCR assay. TCRdb re-hosts the immuneACCESS table, in-frame sequences only. Its copies lack some clones; in the studies checked, an unresolved V gene accounts for under half of them, and the cause for the rest is not known. Recorded for this sample are about 58,000 clones; 75% to 95% of them occurred a single time. The ten largest clonotypes hold 8.5% to 12% of the sample. The time point label corresponds to: cycle 2 day 1 (C2D1) of nivolumab. Every trial patient had relapsed after autologous stem cell transplantation, and cohorts A, B and C differed in prior brentuximab vedotin exposure. Sequencing was performed on peripheral blood mononuclear cells (PBMCs), taken before the second cycle of nivolumab. The receptors stem from a human donor with classical Hodgkin lymphoma.

The rearrangement joins TRBV9 to TRBJ1-5, with D tentatively TRBD1 (6 bases). V dropped 0 bases and J dropped 2 bases, with 15 bases sitting between them. The germline V gene has CDR1 SGDLS and CDR2 YYNGEE. There are 17 residues in the CDR3. The CDR3 reads CASSVEGEPWGNQPQHF. The CDR3 region has the DNA TGTGCCAGCAGCGTAGAGGGGGAACCGTGGGGCAATCAGCCCCAGCATTTT.

This chain connects TRBV7-8 to TRBJ1-2; D is possibly TRBD1 (6 bases). The CDR3 spans 15 residues. CDR1 is SGHVS, CDR2 FQNEAQ, per germline. V lost 4 bases to trimming and J lost 4 bases, with 16 bases between them. The CDR3 loop reads CASSSGTLPFYGYTF. CDR3 coding DNA: TGTGCCAGCAGCTCCGGGACACTCCCCTTCTATGGCTACACCTTC.

In nucleotides, the CDR3 is TGTGCCTGGAGCCTCGGCGGAAGTAGCACAGATACGCAGTATTTT. Protein sequence: CAWSLGGSSTDTQYF. This chain uses TRBV30 with TRBJ2-3; D not certain. The CDR3 extends over 15 amino acids. The germline CDR1 and CDR2 sequences are GTSNPN and SVGIG (reference sequence). The ends were cut back, 3 bases at V and 0 bases at J, with 13 bases in the middle.

The chain is built from TRBV14 and TRBJ2-7; the D is unclear. The CDR3 runs to 14 residues. V lost 2 bases, J lost 0 bases, and 8 bases lay in between. Looked up from germline, CDR1 is SGHDN and CDR2 is FVKESK. CDR3 protein: CASSQRFDSYEQYF. As DNA, the CDR3 is TGTGCCAGCAGCCAAAGATTTGACTCCTACGAGCAGTACTTC.

The CDR3 coding sequence is TGTGCCAGCAGTGACTGGGGGGGGAGCACAGATACGCAGTATTTT. Protein sequence: CASSDWGGSTDTQYF. V gene TRBV2 combines with J gene TRBJ2-3, with 7 positions matching TRBD2. The CDR3 sequence is 15 residues long. Germline loops: CDR1 SNHLY, CDR2 FYNNEI. The V and J ends lost 3 bases and 0 bases, in that order; junction bases with no gene match: 3.

The chain joins TRBV7-2 to TRBJ2-4; perhaps D is TRBD1 or TRBD2 (5 bases each). The CDR3 contains 12 residues. Trimming took off 5 bases at V and 7 bases at J, with 9 bases between the two ends. Germline V gene lookup returns CDR1 SGHTA and CDR2 FQGNSA. CDR3 sequence reads: CASSRDLNIQYF. For the CDR3, the DNA is TGTGCCAGCAGCCGGGACCTTAACATTCAGTACTTC.

This chain connects TRBV5-8 to TRBJ1-2; perhaps TRBD1 as D (5 bases). Germline V CDR1 and CDR2: SGHTS, YDEGEE. The CDR3 is 16 amino acids. The V end was cut by 1 base, the J end by 3 bases, with 16 bases between. The CDR3: CASSLSVTAPHYGYTF. The CDR3 DNA follows: TGTGCCAGCAGCTTGTCCGTGACAGCGCCTCACTATGGCTACACCTTC.

This sequence joins TRBV11-2 and TRBJ1-6; 10 bases line up with TRBD1. The V gene's germline CDR1 is SGHAT and CDR2 FQNNGV. The V gene end was trimmed by 4 bases and the J gene end by 8 bases; junction bases not matched to a gene: 5. The CDR3 covers 15 residues. DNA for the CDR3: TGTGCCAGCAGCTATACGGGACAGGGGCATTCACCCCTCCACTTT. The encoded protein is CASSYTGQGHSPLHF. The whole variable domain, filled in from reference TRBV11-2 and TRBJ1-6, reads EAGVAQSPRYKIIEKRQSVAFWCNPISGHATLYWYQQILGQGPKLLIQFQNNGVVDDSQLPKDRFSAERLKGVDSTLKIQPAKLEDSAVYLCASSYTGQGHSPLHFGNGTRLTVT.

The V and J genes are TRBV27 and TRBJ2-2; 12 bases fit TRBD2. Losses at the gene ends were 4 bases for V and 5 bases for J; bases not matched to a gene: 2. CDR3 length: 15 residues. Germline V CDR1 and CDR2: MNHEY, SMNVEV (reference sequence). The CDR3 reads CASSWTSGNTGELFF. The CDR3 coding sequence is TGTGCCAGCAGTTGGACTAGCGGGAATACCGGGGAGCTGTTTTTT.

The J gene is TRBJ2-7, the V gene TRBV10-3; perhaps TRBD2 as D (5 bases). V dropped 0 bases and J dropped 7 bases, with 19 bases sitting between them. The germline CDR1 and CDR2 sequences are ENHRY and SYGVKD. The CDR3 is made up of 16 amino acids. The CDR3 here is CAISESVDPGILEQYF. In DNA, the CDR3 is TGTGCCATCAGTGAGTCTGTGGATCCCGGGATTTTGGAGCAGTACTTC.

The chain recombines TRBV11-2 with TRBJ1-1; the D is unclear. The germline V gene encodes CDR1 SGHAT and CDR2 FQNNGV. The V end was cut by 0 bases, the J end by 1 base, with 15 bases between. This CDR3 spans 17 amino acids. CDR3 DNA: TGTGCCAGCAGCTTAGACGCAAATCGATTAGGGAACACTGAAGCTTTCTTT. It translates to CASSLDANRLGNTEAFF.

The J gene is TRBJ1-4, the V gene TRBV28; 10 bases are a match to TRBD1. Trimming cost V 6 bases and J 0 bases; bases outside gene matches: 10. This CDR3 region has 18 residues. The germline gives CDR1 MDHEN, CDR2 SYDVKM. The DNA for the CDR3 is TGTGCCAGCAGGACCGGGACAGGGGATTTCTCAACTAATGAAAAACTGTTTTTT. It yields the protein CASRTGTGDFSTNEKLFF. The whole variable domain, remainder taken from reference TRBV28 and TRBJ1-4, is DVKVTQSSRYLVKRTGEKVFLECVQDMDHENMFWYRQDPGLGLRLIYFSYDVKMKEKGDIPEGYSVSREKKERFSLILESASTNQTSMYLCASRTGTGDFSTNEKLFFGSGTQLSVL.

This chain joins TRBV30 and TRBJ1-4, with D perhaps matching TRBD1 (6 bases). This CDR3 has 16 residues. Germline V lookup: CDR1 GTSNPN, CDR2 SVGIG (reference sequence). With 5 bases removed from V and 0 bases from J, the gap between germline ends came to 16 bases. The CDR3 DNA is TGTGCCTGGGTCCCTAGGGGGATTCCAACTAATGAAAAACTGTTTTTT. Residues: CAWVPRGIPTNEKLFF.

The rearrangement links TRBV7-2 to TRBJ2-3; possible D gene TRBD2, 5 bases. The CDR3 extends over 16 amino acids. Germline V gives CDR1 SGHTA, CDR2 FQGNSA. V lost 5 bases and J lost 6, with 21 bases in between. CDR3 sequence: CASSPRGGPRADTQYF. The CDR3 DNA is TGTGCCAGCAGCCCCCGAGGAGGACCGCGGGCCGATACGCAGTATTTT.

The rearrangement links TRBV10-3 to TRBJ2-1; D ambiguous. Germline V gene data show CDR1 as ENHRY and CDR2 as SYGVKD. The CDR3 runs 12 residues. The V end lost 6 bases, the J end lost 5 bases, and 8 bases lay between the germline ends. The CDR3 loop reads CAISHGHNEQFF. The CDR3 DNA reads as TGTGCCATCAGCCATGGGCACAATGAGCAGTTCTTC.

J is TRBJ2-2 and V is TRBV7-9, with D maybe TRBD2 (5 bases). V shed 2 bases and J shed 6 bases, with 13 bases lying between them. Per the germline V gene, CDR1 is SEHNR and CDR2 is FQNEAQ (reference sequence). There are 15 residues in the CDR3. The CDR3 spells CASSLHQPEAGELFF. Here the CDR3 DNA reads TGTGCCAGCAGCTTACATCAGCCGGAGGCCGGGGAGCTGTTTTTT.

The gene calls are TRBV19 and TRBJ2-7, with a possible D match to TRBD2 (6 bases). The CDR3 contains 15 residues. Trimming took off 5 bases at V and 4 bases at J, with 18 bases between the two ends. Germline CDR1 is LNHDA and CDR2 is SQIVND (reference sequence). This CDR3 is CASSPDGGYRYEQYF. The CDR3 bases are TGTGCCAGTAGTCCAGACGGGGGATATAGATACGAGCAGTACTTC.

V and J are TRBV6-5 and TRBJ2-3; D is ambiguous. V gave up 0 bases and J gave up 4 bases, with 11 bases separating them. CDR3 size: 15 residues. Germline V gene data show CDR1 as MNHEY and CDR2 as SVGAGI. Here the CDR3 reads CASSYSNGLSDTQYF. CDR3 nucleotides: TGTGCCAGCAGTTACTCGAACGGGTTATCAGATACGCAGTATTTT.

The gene calls are TRBV27 and TRBJ1-1; no firm D call. Germline loops: CDR1 MNHEY, CDR2 SMNVEV (reference sequence). This CDR3 contains 14 residues. V lost 2 bases to trimming and J lost 4 bases, with 11 bases between them. Here the CDR3 reads CASSLATLATEAFF. In nucleotides, the CDR3 is TGTGCCAGCAGTTTAGCGACGCTGGCCACTGAAGCTTTCTTT.